These 16 T cell receptor beta chains were sequenced from one sample in a study of CD8+ T cells in alopecia areata. Investigators isolated RNA and reverse transcribed it into cDNA to act as the sequencing template. Only in-frame clones appear in the TCRdb table, and some are missing; sequencing was by immunoSEQ multiplex PCR. Among about 120,000 clones listed, less than 70% were seen once. The sequenced sample was CD4+ T cells sorted from blood. These receptors were collected from a human donor in good health.

The CDR3 nucleotides are TGTGCCAGCAGTGGGACAGGGGGACGCATTCAGCCCCAGCATTTT. This sequence encodes CASSGTGGRIQPQHF. The chain uses TRBV2 and TRBJ1-5, with 10 bases that match TRBD1. Germline trimming cut 4 bases from V and 6 bases from J; bases unmatched to any gene: 6. CDR3 length: 15 residues. In germline, CDR1 is SNHLY, CDR2 FYNNEI. Full variable domain (remainder filled in from reference TRBV2 and TRBJ1-5): EPEVTQTPSHQVTQMGQEVILRCVPISNHLYFYWYRQILGQKVEFLVSFYNNEISEKSEIFDDQFSVERPDGSNFTLKIRSTKLEDSAMYFCASSGTGGRIQPQHFGDGTRLSIL.

A few counts support this clone. This chain connects TRBV9 to TRBJ2-7, with TRBD1 matching 9 bases. The CDR3 extends over 15 amino acids. The germline V gene encodes CDR1 SGDLS and CDR2 YYNGEE. Trimming cost V 0 bases and J 5 bases; bases outside gene matches: 6. The CDR3 sequence is CASSVGGQGNHEQYF. The CDR3 nucleotides are TGTGCCAGCAGCGTAGGCGGACAGGGGAACCACGAGCAGTACTTC.

This clone was picked up one time. This chain connects TRBV29-1 to TRBJ1-4, with a tentative D call TRBD1 (6 bases). Trimming left V 2 bases short and J 3 bases short, with 10 bases between. The germline gives CDR1 SQVTM, CDR2 ANQGSEA. This CDR3 contains 14 residues. The CDR3 coding sequence is TGCAGCGTTGAAATAGGGGGAGCTAATGAAAAACTGTTTTTT. It codes for CSVEIGGANEKLFF.

J is TRBJ2-7 and V is TRBV28; D is perhaps TRBD1 (5 bases). The CDR3 is 15 amino acids. V gave up 8 bases and J gave up 7 bases, with 24 bases separating them. Germline V gene sequence: CDR1 MDHEN, CDR2 SYDVKM. Here the CDR3 DNA reads TGTGCCAGCCAAACTCAAGGCAGGGAAGAGGAAGAGCAGTACTTC. Protein: CASQTQGREEEEQYF.

The chain links TRBV20-1 to TRBJ1-2; no clear D gene. V was cut by 7 bases and J by 6 bases, with 6 bases left in between. Germline V lookup: CDR1 DFQATT, CDR2 SNEGSKA (reference sequence). This CDR3 has 9 amino acids. The CDR3 DNA reads TGCAGTGACCGTGATGGCTACACCTTC. Translating gives CSDRDGYTF.

This clone was counted between two and nine times. This rearrangement joins TRBV6-5 to TRBJ2-4; D is unresolved. V lost 0 bases and J 0 bases, leaving 9 bases between the germline ends. Germline values: CDR1 MNHEY, CDR2 SVGAGI. The CDR3 runs to 16 residues. CDR3 sequence: CASSYSVGRAKNIQYF. CDR3 bases: TGTGCCAGCAGTTACTCGGTAGGCCGAGCCAAAAACATTCAGTACTTC.

A word on this clone: This sample includes further DNA sequences coding for the same CDR3. The chain uses TRBV11-2 and TRBJ1-5, with 7 bases identical to TRBD1. The trim removed 4 bases at V and 7 bases at J, leaving 7 bases unmatched. The CDR3 spans 14 residues. Germline V gene data show CDR1 as SGHAT and CDR2 as FQNNGV. The chain's CDR3 is CASSSRQGGQPQHF. For the CDR3, the DNA is TGTGCCAGCAGCTCACGACAGGGAGGGCAGCCCCAGCATTTT.

J is TRBJ1-5 and V is TRBV4-1; 7 nucleotides match TRBD1. V dropped 4 bases and J dropped 6; count of bases not matched to a gene: 9. The CDR3 has 15 amino acids. Germline V lookup: CDR1 MGHRA, CDR2 YSYEKL. CDR3 DNA: TGCGCCAGCAGCCTCGGTGGGACAGAAAGTCAGCCCCAGCATTTT. Translated, it gives CASSLGGTESQPQHF.

This clone was counted a few times. The chain couples TRBV7-2 to TRBJ2-7; 8 bases are a match to TRBD2. The CDR3 is made up of 13 amino acids. Germline V gene lookup returns CDR1 SGHTA and CDR2 FQGNSA. Trimming removed 4 bases from V and 6 bases from J; junction bases left unmatched: 5. Written as DNA, the CDR3 is TGTGCCAGCAGCTACCGGGGGGGACTCGAGCAGTACTTC. This sequence encodes CASSYRGGLEQYF.

V is TRBV6-5 and J is TRBJ1-2, with TRBD1 as a possible D gene (5 bases). Per the germline V gene, CDR1 is MNHEY and CDR2 is SVGAGI. The CDR3 is made up of 14 amino acids. V shed 6 bases and J shed 0 bases, with 11 bases lying between them. In nucleotides, the CDR3 is TGTGCCAGCAGCACAGGAGCGACTAACTATGGCTACACCTTC. Amino acid sequence: CASSTGATNYGYTF.

The chain joins TRBV2 to TRBJ2-1; 9 bases are a match to TRBD2. V gave up 8 bases and J gave up 9 bases; unmatched junction bases: 11. The CDR3 contains 14 residues. Per the germline V gene, CDR1 is SNHLY and CDR2 is FYNNEI. The chain's CDR3 is CASFPGGGALEQFF. Here the CDR3 DNA reads TGTGCCAGCTTCCCCGGCGGGGGGGCCCTTGAGCAGTTCTTC.

V gene TRBV6-6 combines with J gene TRBJ1-6; D unresolved. CDR1 and CDR2 (germline): MNHNY, SVGAGI (reference sequence). The CDR3 extends over 12 amino acids. Trimming took 2 bases from V and 8 from J, leaving 4 bases between them. The DNA for the CDR3 is TGTGCCAGCAGTTACGGGGATTCACCCCTCCACTTT. Amino acid sequence: CASSYGDSPLHF.

The rearrangement joins TRBV5-1 to TRBJ1-4; D gene uncertain. V was trimmed by 1 base and J by 12 bases, leaving 19 bases between them. Germline V lookup: CDR1 SGHRS, CDR2 YFSETQ. There are 15 residues in the CDR3. The CDR3 reads CASSLKVSETAQLFF. The CDR3 DNA is TGCGCCAGCAGCTTGAAAGTCAGTGAGACGGCACAACTGTTTTTT.

The chain employs TRBV4-1 and TRBJ2-5; 12 nucleotides agree with TRBD2. Germline V gene data show CDR1 as MGHRA and CDR2 as YSYEKL. Unmatched junction bases numbered 4, after V lost 3 bases and J lost 5 bases. The CDR3 length is 15 residues. The CDR3 here is CASSHPGLAGETQYF. CDR3 nucleotides: TGCGCCAGCAGCCACCCAGGACTAGCGGGGGAGACCCAGTACTTC.

This clone has more than one count but fewer than ten. At one of its ends the junction is not consistent with the germline gene, which may arise from a read error. The J gene is TRBJ2-1, the V gene TRBV20-1; unclear D gene. Germline V gives CDR1 DFQATT, CDR2 SNEGSKA (reference sequence). CDR3 length: 11 amino acids. The CDR3 DNA reads TGCAGTGCCAGAGCGAACAATGAGCAGTTCTTC. Amino acid sequence: CSARANNEQFF.

J is TRBJ2-3 and V is TRBV29-1; 8 bases are shared with TRBD2. Germline CDR1 is SQVTM and CDR2 is ANQGSEA. The V gene end was trimmed by 8 bases and the J gene end by 2 bases; junction bases not matched to a gene: 3. The CDR3 consists of 12 residues. CDR3 nucleotide sequence: TGCAGCACCGGGGGGGCCACAGATACGCAGTATTTT. This sequence encodes CSTGGATDTQYF.